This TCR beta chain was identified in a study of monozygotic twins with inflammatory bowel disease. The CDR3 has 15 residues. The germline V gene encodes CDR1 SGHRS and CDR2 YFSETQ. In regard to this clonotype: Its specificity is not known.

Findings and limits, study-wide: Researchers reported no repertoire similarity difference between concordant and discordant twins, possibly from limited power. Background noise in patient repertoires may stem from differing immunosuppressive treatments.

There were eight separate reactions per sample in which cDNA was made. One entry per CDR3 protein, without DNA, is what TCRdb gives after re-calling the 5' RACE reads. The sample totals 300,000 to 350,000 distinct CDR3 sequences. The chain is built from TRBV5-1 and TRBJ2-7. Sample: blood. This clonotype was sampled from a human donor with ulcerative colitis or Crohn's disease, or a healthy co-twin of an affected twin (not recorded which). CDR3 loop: CASSLGPEDSYEQYF.